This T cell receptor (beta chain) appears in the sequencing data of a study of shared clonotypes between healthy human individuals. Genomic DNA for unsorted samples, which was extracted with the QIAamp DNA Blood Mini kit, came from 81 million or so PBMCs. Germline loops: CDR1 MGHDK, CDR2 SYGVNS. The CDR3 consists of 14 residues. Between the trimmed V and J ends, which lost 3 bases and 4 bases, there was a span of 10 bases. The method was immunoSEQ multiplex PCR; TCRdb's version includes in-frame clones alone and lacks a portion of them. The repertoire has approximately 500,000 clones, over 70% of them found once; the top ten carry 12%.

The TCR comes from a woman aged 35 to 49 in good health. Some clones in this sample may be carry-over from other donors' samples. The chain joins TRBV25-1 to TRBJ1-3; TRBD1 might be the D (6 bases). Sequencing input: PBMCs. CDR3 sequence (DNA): TGTGCCAGCAGTGACCAGGGGATAGGAAACACCATATATTTT. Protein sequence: CASSDQGIGNTIYF.